This T cell receptor (beta chain) appears in the sequencing data of a study of Ad26.COV2.S vaccination and SARS-CoV-2 variants (dated by TCRdb to the early 2020s). Broadly, across the study: Vaccine-arm donors were drawn from COV1001, a multicentre, randomized, double-blind, placebo-controlled phase I-IIa trial of Ad26.COV2.S in healthy adults. The TCR-sequenced set comprised around 30 samples: around 20 Ad26.COV2.S vaccine recipients, 5 placebo recipients and 8 SARS-CoV-2 convalescent individuals. Investigators did not know the trial group allocation while performing experiments and assessing outcomes. Ad26.COV2.S was administered intramuscularly at a dose of 5x10^10 or 1x10^11 viral particles, either as one shot or as two shots given 56 days apart. TCRbeta repertoire sequencing was used to assess the specificity and breadth of SARS-CoV-2-reactive T cell receptors after Ad26.COV2.S vaccination. Trial participants were randomized into five groups of five: low-dose or high-dose Ad26.COV2.S given once or twice, or placebo on both occasions.

Details on this clone: What this receptor recognizes is not known. Base quality data are lacking; no much larger clone is found one base away.

From the cysteine through the phenylalanine, the CDR3 covers 16 amino acids. Only the CDR3 region is kept as DNA, spanning 48 bases read in frame from base 1. Sequences SGHRS (CDR1) and YFSETQ (CDR2) are obtained from the germline V gene. V is pruned by 5 bases and J by 6 bases, leaving 10 bases of the junction without a gene match. Broad study findings and their caveats: The study was not powered to compare responses between vaccine doses or regimens. The authors noted that total T cell responses may have been underestimated by the TCR breadth and depth analyses. Vaccine and placebo recipients had comparable non-spike TCR breadth, which fits with the vaccine containing only spike. Substantial breadth of spike-specific CD8+ and CD4+ T cell responses was reported after vaccination. Spike-specific TCR breadth was higher in Ad26.COV2.S recipients than in placebo recipients (P = 0.0014).

The immunoSEQ Assay was the method used to sequence TCRbeta CDR3 regions. After extraction, genomic DNA underwent amplification by bias-controlled multiplex PCR, followed by high-throughput sequencing. The source study handled its data this way. To quantify the absolute abundance of every unique TCRbeta CDR3 region, sequences were collapsed and filtered. Usable DNA was measured by amplifying reference genes present in all nucleated cells, and TCRbeta template counts were normalized to that usable DNA to estimate T cell fraction. Repertoire TCRs were annotated as SARS-CoV-2-specific when V gene, CDR3 amino acid sequence and J gene were exactly matched to a known reactive TCR set. The reference SARS-CoV-2 TCR set came from MIRA and was filtered for enrichment in COVID-19-positive ImmuneCODE repertoires, removing public or cross-reactive TCRs. Using the MIRA antigens, annotated TCRs were further analysed by specific ORF or by position within an ORF. Breadth was defined as annotated unique rearrangements over total unique productive rearrangements; depth was the summed frequency of those rearrangements. TCR breadth was compared between groups using two-sided Wilcoxon rank-sum tests. TCRdb re-hosts the immuneACCESS table, in-frame sequences only. Its copies lack some clones; in the studies checked, an unresolved V gene accounts for under half of them, and the cause for the rest is not known. V and J calls and clone size are given by that table; D and trimming were obtained from the DNA. Counted in this sample were about 460,000 clones; 80% to 90% of them appeared once. Approximately 1.7% of the sample rests with the top ten.

This specimen's treatment or condition label, per the study, means: 15 to 20 received Ad26.COV2.S at low or high dose, single or two shots; several received placebo; per-sample allocation not given. Repertoires of vaccine and placebo recipients were sequenced from samples taken on day 63 after the first injection. Cohort 1b enrolled 25 or so adults aged 18-55 years at a single site in Boston, USA, between 29 July and 7 August 2020. Ad26.COV2.S consisted of a replication-incompetent adenovirus type 26 vector by which a prefusion-stabilized SARS-CoV-2 spike protein from the original Wuhan strain was expressed.

The rearrangement combines TRBV5-1 with TRBJ2-2; TRBD2 agrees with 10 junctional bases. This sample comprised peripheral blood, obtained in a trial of Ad26.COV2.S vaccine versus placebo. The clonotype originates from a person aged 18 to 65 who received the Ad26.COV2.S COVID-19 vaccine or a placebo. The CDR3 here reads CASRLTTSGVPGELFF. The DNA reads TGCGCCAGCAGATTAACTACTAGCGGGGTTCCCGGGGAGCTGTTTTTT. Where the CDR3 stops, the reference TRBV5-1 and TRBJ2-2 genes take over; the full variable domain is KAGVTQTPRYLIKTRGQQVTLSCSPISGHRSVSWYQQTPGQGLQFLFEYFSETQRNKGNFPGRFSGRQFSNSRSEMNVSTLELGDSALYLCASRLTTSGVPGELFFGEGSRLTVL.